The text below deals with one T cell receptor beta chain. Antigen unknown. This record belongs to a study of synovial regulatory T cells in juvenile arthritis. Sequenced by immunoSEQ multiplex PCR; TCRdb stores in-frame clones only, minus some. Its clone listing holds over 9,000 clones. Study-wide points: Across patients, iaTreg TCR repertoires were mostly private, partly shared with synovial Teff and blood CPL. Blood Treg cells that were inflammation-associated showed lower TCR diversity than other blood Treg cells. Synovial Treg CDR3 sequences overlapped more with iaTregs than other circulating Tregs.

The germline V gene encodes CDR1 SEHNR and CDR2 FQNEAQ (reference sequence). CDR3 length equals 11 residues. No DNA sequence is on record. Sequencing was carried out using Treg cells from blood. Subset indicated: remaining (HLA-DR-negative) circulating blood Treg cells. This TCR came from a donor aged 2-30 years with juvenile idiopathic arthritis. V usage is TRBV7-9 and J usage is TRBJ2-7. The chain's CDR3 is CASSLSHEQYF.